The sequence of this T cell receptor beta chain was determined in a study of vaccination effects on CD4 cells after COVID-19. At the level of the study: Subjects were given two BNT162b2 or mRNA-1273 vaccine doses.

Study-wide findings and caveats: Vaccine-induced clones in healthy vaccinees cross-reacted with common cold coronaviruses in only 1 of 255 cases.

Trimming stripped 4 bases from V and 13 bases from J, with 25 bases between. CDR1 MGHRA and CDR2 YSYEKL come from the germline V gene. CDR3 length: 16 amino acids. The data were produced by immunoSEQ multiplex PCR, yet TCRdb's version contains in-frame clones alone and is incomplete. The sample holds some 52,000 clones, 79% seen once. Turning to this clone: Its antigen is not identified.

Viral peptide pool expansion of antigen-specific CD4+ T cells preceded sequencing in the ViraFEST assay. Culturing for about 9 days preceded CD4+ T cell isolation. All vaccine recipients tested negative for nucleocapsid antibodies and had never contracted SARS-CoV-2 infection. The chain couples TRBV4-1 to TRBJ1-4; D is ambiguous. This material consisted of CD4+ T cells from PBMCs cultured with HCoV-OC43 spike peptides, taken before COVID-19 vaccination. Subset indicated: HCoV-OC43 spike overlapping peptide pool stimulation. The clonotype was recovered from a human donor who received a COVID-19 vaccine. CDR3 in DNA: TGCGCCAGCAGCCCCCGAGGAGCAGGCTTCGGTGATGGACTGTTTTTT. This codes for CASSPRGAGFGDGLFF.